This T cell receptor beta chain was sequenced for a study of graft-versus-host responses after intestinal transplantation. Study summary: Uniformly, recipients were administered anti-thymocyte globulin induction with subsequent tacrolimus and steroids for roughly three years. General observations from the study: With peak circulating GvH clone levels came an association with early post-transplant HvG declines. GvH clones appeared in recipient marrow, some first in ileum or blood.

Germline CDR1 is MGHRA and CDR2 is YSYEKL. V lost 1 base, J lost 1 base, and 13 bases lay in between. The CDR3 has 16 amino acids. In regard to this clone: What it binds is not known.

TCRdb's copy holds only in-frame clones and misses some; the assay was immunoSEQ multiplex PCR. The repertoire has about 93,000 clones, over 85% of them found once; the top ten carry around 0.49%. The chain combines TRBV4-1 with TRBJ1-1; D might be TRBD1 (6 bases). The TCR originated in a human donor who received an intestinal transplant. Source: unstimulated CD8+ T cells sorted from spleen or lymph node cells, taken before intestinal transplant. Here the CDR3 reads CASSQAGTGTNTEAFF. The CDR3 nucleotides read TGCGCCAGCAGCCAAGCCGGCACAGGGACGAACACTGAAGCTTTCTTT.